The 19 T cell receptor beta chains given below trace back to one sample, sequenced in a study of neurological immune-mediated disorders. Stated time point: longitudinal time-point 3. TCRdb ran MiXCR on the 5' RACE reads and lists one entry per CDR3 protein. The sample shows 45,000 to 65,000 distinct CDR3 sequences, 7% to 10% of them seen only once. Sequencing was carried out using PBMCs. The source of these receptors is a woman aged 40 to 50 in good health.

This clonotype was detected many times. This chain links TRBV27 with TRBJ2-7; TRBD1 matches 11 bases. Germline CDR1 and CDR2: MNHEY and SMNVEV (reference sequence). The CDR3 spans 14 residues. V shed 5 bases, J shed 6 bases, and the junction held 6 bases outside the gene matches. For the CDR3, the DNA is TGTGCCAGCAGTCCCGGGACAGGGGGGTTCGAGCAGTACTTC. As protein: CASSPGTGGFEQYF.

This clonotype was seen ten or more times. V gene TRBV12-3 or TRBV12-4 combines with J gene TRBJ2-5; 7 nucleotides align to TRBD1. V shed 4 bases, J shed 4 bases, and the junction held 9 bases outside the gene matches. The CDR3 covers 15 residues. In DNA form, the CDR3 reads TGTGCCAGCAGTTACCGACAGGGTGGGGTAGAGACCCAGTACTTC. Its protein product is CASSYRQGGVETQYF.

This clonotype appeared many times. CDR3 nucleotide sequence: TGCGCCAGCAGCCAAGATGGGCGGGCTGGCGGCTACACCTTC. Translation: CASSQDGRAGGYTF. The V gene is TRBV4-3, the J gene TRBJ1-2, with D hard to call. Trimming took 0 bases from V and 8 from J, leaving 13 bases between them. This CDR3 spans 14 amino acids. Germline CDR1 reads LGHNA; CDR2 reads YSLEER.

This clonotype has a count of ten or more. This chain uses TRBV9 with TRBJ2-5; 7 positions match TRBD1. CDR3 size: 16 residues. With 3 bases clipped from V and 1 base from J, the junction kept 9 bases outside the gene matches. The V gene's germline CDR1 is SGDLS and CDR2 YYNGEE. CDR3 protein: CASSAQDRAPQETQYF. The CDR3 DNA is TGTGCCAGCAGCGCTCAAGACAGGGCACCCCAAGAGACCCAGTACTTC.

For this clonotype: Being one base from a much bigger clone, this may be a read error. V gene TRBV15 combines with J gene TRBJ2-7; D remains unclear. The germline CDR1 and CDR2 sequences are LNHNV and YYDKDF (reference sequence). The CDR3 is 14 residues long. CDR3 sequence (DNA): TGTGTCACCAGCAGAGACTCCGGTCCCTACGAGCAGTACTTC. Translation gives CVTSRDSGPYEQYF.

This clonotype showed up many times. The genes are TRBV6-1 and TRBJ1-5; D may be TRBD1 (5 bases). Germline CDR1 MNHNS, CDR2 SASEGT. The CDR3 covers 14 residues. V lost 10 bases and J 3 bases, leaving 16 bases between the germline ends. The CDR3 DNA is TGTGCCATTAGGAGGGGCATGGACAATCAGCCCCAGCATTTT. It encodes CAIRRGMDNQPQHF.

This clonotype came up many times. One junction end does not reproduce the germline sequence, and a read error may be involved. J is TRBJ1-2 and V is TRBV12-3 or TRBV12-4; a weak D match, TRBD1 (5 bases). The length of the CDR3 is 12 residues. The CDR3: CASSLGGTPHAF. CDR3 DNA: TGTGCCAGCAGTTTGGGGGGAACACCCCATGCCTTC.

The table lists this clonotype with many counts. The V call is TRBV7-8, the J call TRBJ2-1; D possibly uses TRBD1 or TRBD2 (5 bases each). The germline V gene has CDR1 SGHVS and CDR2 FQNEAQ. V dropped 4 bases and J dropped 5 bases, with 15 bases sitting between them. The CDR3 is 15 residues long. The CDR3 coding sequence is TGTGCCAGCAGCTCGGGAAGGGGCACGGACAATGAGCAGTTCTTC. This encodes CASSSGRGTDNEQFF.

This clonotype was counted many times. The chain recombines TRBV10-3 with TRBJ1-1, with TRBD1 matching over 10 bases. The V and J ends lost 2 bases and 4 bases, in that order; junction bases with no gene match: 4. Germline CDR1 is ENHRY and CDR2 is SYGVKD. The CDR3 runs to 15 residues. CDR3 in amino acids: CAISEHDRGLTEAFF. The CDR3 DNA sequence: TGTGCCATCAGTGAGCACGACAGGGGGCTCACTGAAGCTTTCTTT.

This clonotype has ten or more counts. This chain joins TRBV20-1 and TRBJ1-5; TRBD1 aligns across 8 bases. There are 14 residues in the CDR3. V lost 6 bases and J lost 5; bases outside the gene matches: 9. Germline V gene sequence: CDR1 DFQATT, CDR2 SNEGSKA (reference sequence). In nucleotides, the CDR3 is TGCAGTGCGCGGAGCAGGGGGCCCCATCAGCCCCAGCATTTT. Translating it yields CSARSRGPHQPQHF.

In its sample, this clonotype was seen many times. V gene TRBV20-1 combines with J gene TRBJ2-1; TRBD2 aligns across 11 bases. V shed 0 bases, J shed 7 bases, and the junction held 8 bases outside the gene matches. This CDR3 is 16 amino acids long. The V gene's germline CDR1 is DFQATT and CDR2 SNEGSKA (reference sequence). Here the CDR3 reads CSARELRLAGGNEQFF. DNA of the CDR3: TGCAGTGCTAGAGAGTTGAGGTTAGCGGGAGGGAATGAGCAGTTCTTC.

This clonotype was picked up many times. The chain couples TRBV6-2 or TRBV6-3 to TRBJ1-5; D is ambiguous. From germline, CDR1 is MNHEY and CDR2 SVGEGT. V was pared by 7 bases and J by 3 bases, with 10 bases between. CDR3 length equals 13 residues. CDR3 coding DNA: TGTGCCAGCAACGACGGGTTCAATCAGCCCCAGCATTTT. Its protein product is CASNDGFNQPQHF.

In its sample, this clonotype was seen many times. The chain carries TRBV7-2 and TRBJ1-1, with unresolved D. The CDR3 has 13 amino acids. Looked up from germline, CDR1 is SGHTA and CDR2 is FQGNSA. The V gene lost 5 bases and the J gene lost 1 base, with 8 bases spanning the gap. CDR3 residues: CASSPQQNTEAFF. The CDR3 DNA is TGTGCCAGCAGCCCCCAACAGAACACTGAAGCTTTCTTT.

Concerning this clonotype itself: A much larger clone is a single base away; this may be a read error. This CDR3 is CSVAPHCRGGLGTGELFF. In DNA form, the CDR3 reads TGCAGCGTTGCGCCCCATTGCAGGGGCGGGTTGGGGACCGGGGAGCTGTTTTTT. The chain employs TRBV29-1 and TRBJ2-2; D might be TRBD1 (6 bases). There are 18 residues in the CDR3. Trimming pared 4 bases from V and 5 bases from J, leaving 26 bases between. The germline CDR1 and CDR2 sequences are SQVTM and ANQGSEA.

This clonotype was recorded only once. As the CDR3 is not closed by the conserved phenylalanine or tryptophan, this likely results from a read error. The chain employs TRBV2 and TRBJ2-3, with D uncertain. V lost 4 bases, J lost 3 bases, and 5 bases lay in between. Germline V CDR1 and CDR2: SNHLY, FYNNEI. CDR3 length: 12 amino acids. This CDR3 is CASSGSTDTQYL. CDR3 nucleotides: TGTGCCAGCAGTGGGTCGACAGATACGCAGTATTTA.

This clonotype was counted many times. The gene calls are TRBV3-1 and TRBJ1-5; D uncertain. The V and J ends lost 5 bases and 3 bases respectively, with 5 bases between them. This CDR3 spans 12 amino acids. Germline assignment: CDR1 LGHDT and CDR2 YNNKEL (reference sequence). The CDR3 nucleotides read TGTGCCAGCAGCTTTACCAATCAGCCCCAGCATTTT. Protein sequence: CASSFTNQPQHF.

At least ten counts were recorded for this clonotype. The genes are TRBV4-2 and TRBJ2-7, with D possibly matching TRBD1 (5 bases). The V gene lost 0 bases and the J gene lost 0 bases, with 12 bases spanning the gap. Looked up from germline, CDR1 is LGHNA and CDR2 is YNFKEQ. The CDR3 sequence is 16 residues long. The chain's CDR3 is CASSQEGTGLSYEQYF. The CDR3 region has the DNA TGTGCCAGCAGCCAAGAGGGTACAGGTCTCTCCTACGAGCAGTACTTC.

The table lists this clonotype with many counts. The chain joins TRBV7-2 to TRBJ1-1; 7 bases are a match to TRBD1. Germline V CDR1 and CDR2: SGHTA, FQGNSA. The V segment lost 5 bases and the J segment 1 base; nucleotides outside the gene matches: 4. The CDR3 covers 14 residues. The CDR3 sequence: CASSRDSKNTEAFF. The CDR3 DNA is TGTGCCAGCAGCCGGGACAGCAAGAACACTGAAGCTTTCTTT.

This clonotype was recorded at least ten times. The chain employs TRBV7-2 and TRBJ2-5, with D perhaps matching TRBD2 (5 bases). This CDR3 region has 13 residues. Trimming removed 3 bases from V and 12 bases from J, with 17 bases in between. Germline V gives CDR1 SGHTA, CDR2 FQGNSA. The DNA of the CDR3 is TGTGCCAGCAGCTTTCCCCTATCTTCGACTAAGTACTTC. Residues: CASSFPLSSTKYF.